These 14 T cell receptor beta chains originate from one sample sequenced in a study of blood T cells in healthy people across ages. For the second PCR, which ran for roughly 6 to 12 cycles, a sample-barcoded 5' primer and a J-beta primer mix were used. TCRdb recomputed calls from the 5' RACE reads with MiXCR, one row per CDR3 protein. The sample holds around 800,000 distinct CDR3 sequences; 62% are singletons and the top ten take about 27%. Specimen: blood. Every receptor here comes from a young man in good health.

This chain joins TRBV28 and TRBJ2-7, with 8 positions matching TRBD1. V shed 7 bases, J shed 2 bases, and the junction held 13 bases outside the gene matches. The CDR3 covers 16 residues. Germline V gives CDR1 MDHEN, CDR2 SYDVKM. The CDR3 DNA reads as TGTGCCAGCATCCCCTTCGGACAGGGAGACCCCTACGAGCAGTACTTC. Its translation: CASIPFGQGDPYEQYF. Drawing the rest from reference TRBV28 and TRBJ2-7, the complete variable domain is DVKVTQSSRYLVKRTGEKVFLECVQDMDHENMFWYRQDPGLGLRLIYFSYDVKMKEKGDIPEGYSVSREKKERFSLILESASTNQTSMYLCASIPFGQGDPYEQYFGPGTRLTVT.

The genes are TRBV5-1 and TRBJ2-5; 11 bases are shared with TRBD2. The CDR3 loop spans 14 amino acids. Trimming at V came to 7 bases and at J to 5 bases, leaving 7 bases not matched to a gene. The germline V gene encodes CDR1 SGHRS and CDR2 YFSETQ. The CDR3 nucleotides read TGCGCCAGCGGGTCTAGCGGGGGGTCGGAGACCCAGTACTTC. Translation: CASGSSGGSETQYF. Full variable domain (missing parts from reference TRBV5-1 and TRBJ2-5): KAGVTQTPRYLIKTRGQQVTLSCSPISGHRSVSWYQQTPGQGLQFLFEYFSETQRNKGNFPGRFSGRQFSNSRSEMNVSTLELGDSALYLCASGSSGGSETQYFGPGTRLLVL.

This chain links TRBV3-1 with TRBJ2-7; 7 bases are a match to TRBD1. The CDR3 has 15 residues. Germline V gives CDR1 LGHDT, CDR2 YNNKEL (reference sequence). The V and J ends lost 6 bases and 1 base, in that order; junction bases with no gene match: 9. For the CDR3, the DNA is TGTGCCAGCAGTCTTGGGACAGCAGGATCCTACGAGCAGTACTTC. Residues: CASSLGTAGSYEQYF.

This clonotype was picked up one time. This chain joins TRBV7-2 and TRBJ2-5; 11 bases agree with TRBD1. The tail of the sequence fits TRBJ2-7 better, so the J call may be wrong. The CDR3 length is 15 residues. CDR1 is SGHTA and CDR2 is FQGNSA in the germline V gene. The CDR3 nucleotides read TGTGCCAGCAGCCCGTTCGGACAGGGGGCGAGCGAGCAGTACTTC. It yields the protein CASSPFGQGASEQYF.

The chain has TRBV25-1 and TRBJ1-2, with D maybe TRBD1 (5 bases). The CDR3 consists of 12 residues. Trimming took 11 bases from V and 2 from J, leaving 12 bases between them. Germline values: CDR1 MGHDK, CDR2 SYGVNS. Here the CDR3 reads CACRGPNYGYTF. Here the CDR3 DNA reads TGTGCCTGCCGGGGCCCAAACTATGGCTACACCTTC.

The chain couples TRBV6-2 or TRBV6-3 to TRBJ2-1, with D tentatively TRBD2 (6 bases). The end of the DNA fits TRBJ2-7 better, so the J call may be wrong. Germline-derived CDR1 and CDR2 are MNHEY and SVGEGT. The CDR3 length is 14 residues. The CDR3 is CASSYLAGYAEQYF. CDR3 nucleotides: TGTGCCAGCAGTTACTTGGCGGGGTACGCCGAGCAGTACTTC.

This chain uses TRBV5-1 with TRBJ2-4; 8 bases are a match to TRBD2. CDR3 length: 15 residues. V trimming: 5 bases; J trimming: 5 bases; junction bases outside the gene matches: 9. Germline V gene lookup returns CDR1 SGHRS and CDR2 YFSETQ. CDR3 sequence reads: CASRSTGTRQNIQYF. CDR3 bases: TGCGCCAGCAGGTCAACCGGGACTAGGCAAAACATTCAGTACTTC.

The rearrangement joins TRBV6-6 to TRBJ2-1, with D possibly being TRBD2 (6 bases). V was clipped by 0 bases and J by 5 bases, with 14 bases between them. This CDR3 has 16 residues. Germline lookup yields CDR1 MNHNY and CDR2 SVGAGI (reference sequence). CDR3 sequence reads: CASSYSDPRRDNEQFF. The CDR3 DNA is TGTGCCAGCAGTTACTCGGACCCAAGGAGGGACAATGAGCAGTTCTTC.

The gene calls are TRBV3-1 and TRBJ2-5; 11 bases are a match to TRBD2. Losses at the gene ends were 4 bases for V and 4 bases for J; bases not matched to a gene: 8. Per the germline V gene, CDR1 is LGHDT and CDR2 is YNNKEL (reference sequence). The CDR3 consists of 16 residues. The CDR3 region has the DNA TGTGCCAGCAGCCCAATCCTAGCGGGGGGTGGAGAGACCCAGTACTTC. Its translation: CASSPILAGGGETQYF.

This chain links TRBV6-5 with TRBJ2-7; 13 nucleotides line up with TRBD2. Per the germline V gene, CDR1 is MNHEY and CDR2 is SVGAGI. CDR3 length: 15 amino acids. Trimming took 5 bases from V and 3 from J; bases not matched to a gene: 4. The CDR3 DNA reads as TGTGCCAGCAGTAACGGACTAGCGGGAGACTACGAGCAGTACTTC. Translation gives CASSNGLAGDYEQYF.

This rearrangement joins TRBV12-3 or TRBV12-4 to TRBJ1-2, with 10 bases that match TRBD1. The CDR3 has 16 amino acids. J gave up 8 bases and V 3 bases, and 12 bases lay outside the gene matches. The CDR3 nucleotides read TGTGCCAGCAGTTTTAGGACAGGGGGTTATCGGGACGGCTACACCTTC. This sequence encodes CASSFRTGGYRDGYTF.

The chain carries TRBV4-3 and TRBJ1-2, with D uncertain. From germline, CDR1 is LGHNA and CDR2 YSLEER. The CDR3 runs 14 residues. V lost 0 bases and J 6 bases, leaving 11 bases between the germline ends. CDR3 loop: CASSQERGIHGYTF. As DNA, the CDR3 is TGCGCCAGCAGCCAAGAAAGAGGGATCCATGGCTACACCTTC.

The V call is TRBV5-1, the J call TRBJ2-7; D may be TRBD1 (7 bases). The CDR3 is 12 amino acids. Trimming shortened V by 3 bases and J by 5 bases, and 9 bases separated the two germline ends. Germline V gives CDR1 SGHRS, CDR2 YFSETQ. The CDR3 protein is CASSSRGDEQYF. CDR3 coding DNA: TGCGCCAGCAGCTCCAGGGGGGACGAGCAGTACTTC.

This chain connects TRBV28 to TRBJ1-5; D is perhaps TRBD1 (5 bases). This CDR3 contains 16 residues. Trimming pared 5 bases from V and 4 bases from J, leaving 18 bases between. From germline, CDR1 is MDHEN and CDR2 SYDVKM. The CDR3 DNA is TGTGCCAGCAGTCCCGGGGGGAGAGGAGGGAATCAGCCCCAGCATTTT. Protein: CASSPGGRGGNQPQHF. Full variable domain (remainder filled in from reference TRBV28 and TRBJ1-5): DVKVTQSSRYLVKRTGEKVFLECVQDMDHENMFWYRQDPGLGLRLIYFSYDVKMKEKGDIPEGYSVSREKKERFSLILESASTNQTSMYLCASSPGGRGGNQPQHFGDGTRLSIL.